The next 7 T cell receptor beta chains were all read from a single sample in a study of cytotoxic CD8 clonotypes in ibrutinib-treated CLL. Repertoires were generated with immunoSEQ multiplex PCR, while TCRdb's copy carries only in-frame clones and drops some. Counted here are 200,000 to 250,000 clones, roughly 70% occurring once; the ten biggest clones make up 15%. The sequenced sample was PBMCs, obtained after 24 months of ibrutinib treatment. Receptors were obtained from a human donor with chronic lymphocytic leukemia.

J is TRBJ2-1 and V is TRBV6-5; D tentatively reads TRBD1 or TRBD2 (5 bases each). Trimming removed 6 bases from V and 8 bases from J, with 20 bases in between. Germline loops: CDR1 MNHEY, CDR2 SVGAGI. The CDR3 loop spans 15 amino acids. CDR3 coding DNA: TGTGCCAGCAGACCACTAGGGGATACGACGCATGAGCAGTTCTTC. Translating it yields CASRPLGDTTHEQFF.

The rearrangement uses TRBV7-9 and TRBJ2-7; TRBD2 might be the D (6 bases). Trimming stripped 5 bases from V and 2 bases from J, with 22 bases between. Germline CDR1 and CDR2: SEHNR and FQNEAQ (reference sequence). The CDR3 extends over 17 amino acids. CDR3 in DNA: TGTGCCAGCAGCCTCAACATGGATCTGGACTATACCTACGAGCAGTACTTC. This translates into CASSLNMDLDYTYEQYF.

The chain employs TRBV28 and TRBJ2-4, with D tentatively TRBD2 (6 bases). CDR3 length equals 12 residues. Germline CDR1 and CDR2: MDHEN and SYDVKM. V lost 4 bases and J lost 14, with 15 bases in between. The CDR3 region has the DNA TGTGCCAGCAGTTCCGGGCCGGGAGCGGAGTACTTC. This encodes CASSSGPGAEYF.

The chain is built from TRBV2 and TRBJ2-5; D may be TRBD1 (5 bases). Per the germline V gene, CDR1 is SNHLY and CDR2 is FYNNEI. CDR3 length equals 17 residues. The V end was cut by 6 bases, the J end by 1 base, with 21 bases between. CDR3 coding DNA: TGTGCCAGCAGGGGCAGGGATGTTGGTTGGGGCCAAGAGACCCAGTACTTC. Its protein is CASRGRDVGWGQETQYF.

This sequence joins TRBV5-1 and TRBJ1-2; 7 bases map to TRBD1. V trimming: 4 bases; J trimming: 8 bases; junction bases outside the gene matches: 11. Germline CDR1 is SGHRS and CDR2 is YFSETQ. There are 14 residues in the CDR3. The CDR3 sequence: CASSRGQEKGGYTF. DNA of the CDR3: TGCGCCAGCAGCCGCGGACAGGAGAAGGGAGGCTACACCTTC. The whole variable domain, filled in from reference TRBV5-1 and TRBJ1-2, reads KAGVTQTPRYLIKTRGQQVTLSCSPISGHRSVSWYQQTPGQGLQFLFEYFSETQRNKGNFPGRFSGRQFSNSRSEMNVSTLELGDSALYLCASSRGQEKGGYTFGSGTRLTVV.

This clone was picked up a small number of times. The chain links TRBV6-8 to TRBJ2-7, with D possibly being TRBD1 (6 bases). The V end was cut by 7 bases, the J end by 0 bases, with 13 bases between. Germline loops: CDR1 MNHGY, CDR2 SAAAGT. CDR3 length equals 14 residues. CDR3: CASKLGTRSYEQYF. As DNA, the CDR3 is TGTGCCAGCAAATTAGGGACACGCTCCTACGAGCAGTACTTC.

The chain employs TRBV6-5 and TRBJ2-7; TRBD2 might be the D (6 bases). There are 14 residues in the CDR3. Trimming removed 6 bases at V and 6 bases at J, with 18 bases between. Germline V gene data show CDR1 as MNHEY and CDR2 as SVGAGI. The CDR3, as DNA: TGTGCCAGCAGCCCGGGACTCTCAAGGGCCGAGCAGTACTTC. This encodes CASSPGLSRAEQYF.